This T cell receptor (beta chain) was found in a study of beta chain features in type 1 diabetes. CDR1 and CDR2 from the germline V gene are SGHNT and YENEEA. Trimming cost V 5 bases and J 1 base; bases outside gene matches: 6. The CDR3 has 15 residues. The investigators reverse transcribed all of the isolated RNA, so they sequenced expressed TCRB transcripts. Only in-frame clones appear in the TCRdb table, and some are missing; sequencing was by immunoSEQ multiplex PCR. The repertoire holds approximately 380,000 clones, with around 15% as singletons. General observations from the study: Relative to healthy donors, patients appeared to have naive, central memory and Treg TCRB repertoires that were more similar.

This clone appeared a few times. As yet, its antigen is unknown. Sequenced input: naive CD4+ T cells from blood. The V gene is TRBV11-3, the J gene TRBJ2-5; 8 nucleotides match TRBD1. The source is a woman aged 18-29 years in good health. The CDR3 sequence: CASSRSGQGQETQYF. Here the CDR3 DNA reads TGTGCCAGCAGCCGATCAGGACAGGGCCAAGAGACCCAGTACTTC.